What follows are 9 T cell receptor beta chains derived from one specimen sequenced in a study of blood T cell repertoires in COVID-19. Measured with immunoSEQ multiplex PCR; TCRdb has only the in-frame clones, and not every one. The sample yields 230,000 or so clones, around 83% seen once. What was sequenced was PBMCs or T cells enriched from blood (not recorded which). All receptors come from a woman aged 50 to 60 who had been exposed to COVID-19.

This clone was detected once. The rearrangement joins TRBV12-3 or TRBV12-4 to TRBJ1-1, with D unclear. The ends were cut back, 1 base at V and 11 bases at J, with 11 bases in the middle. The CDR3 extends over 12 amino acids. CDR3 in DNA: TGTGCCAGCAGTTTAGGGGCTCTTCGCGCTTTCTTT. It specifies CASSLGALRAFF.

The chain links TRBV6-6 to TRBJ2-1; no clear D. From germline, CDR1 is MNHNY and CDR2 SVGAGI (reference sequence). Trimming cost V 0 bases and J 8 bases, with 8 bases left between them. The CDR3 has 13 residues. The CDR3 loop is CASSYSREYEQFF. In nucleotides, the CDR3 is TGTGCCAGCAGTTACTCGAGAGAATATGAGCAGTTCTTC.

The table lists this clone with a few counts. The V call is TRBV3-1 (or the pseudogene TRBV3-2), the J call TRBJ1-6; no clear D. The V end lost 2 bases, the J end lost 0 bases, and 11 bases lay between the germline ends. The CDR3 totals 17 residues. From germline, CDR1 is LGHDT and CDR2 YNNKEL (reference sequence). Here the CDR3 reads CASSQSYGSSYNSPLHF. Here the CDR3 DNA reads TGTGCCAGCAGCCAATCCTACGGGAGCTCCTATAATTCACCCCTCCACTTT.

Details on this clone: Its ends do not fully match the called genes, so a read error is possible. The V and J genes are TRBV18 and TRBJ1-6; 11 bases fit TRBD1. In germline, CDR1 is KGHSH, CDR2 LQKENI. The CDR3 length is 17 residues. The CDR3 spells CASSPQPPPNHGQGARF. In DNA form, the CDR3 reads TGTGCCAGCTCACCGCAACCACCGCCCAACCATGGACAGGGGGCGCGTTTT.

The DNA for the CDR3 is TGTGCCAGCTCCGATAGAGAGACCCAGTACTTC. It translates to CASSDRETQYF. The J gene is TRBJ2-5, the V gene TRBV18; D uncertain. Per the germline V gene, CDR1 is KGHSH and CDR2 is LQKENI. The CDR3 has 11 residues. V dropped 6 bases and J dropped 4 bases, with 6 bases sitting between them.

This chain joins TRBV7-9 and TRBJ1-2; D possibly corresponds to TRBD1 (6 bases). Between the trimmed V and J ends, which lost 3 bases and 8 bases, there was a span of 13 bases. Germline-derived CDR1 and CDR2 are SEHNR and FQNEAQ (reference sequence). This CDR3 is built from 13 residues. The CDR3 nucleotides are TGTGCCAGCAGCTTGGACGGTACAGGGGGCTACACCTTC. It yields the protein CASSLDGTGGYTF.

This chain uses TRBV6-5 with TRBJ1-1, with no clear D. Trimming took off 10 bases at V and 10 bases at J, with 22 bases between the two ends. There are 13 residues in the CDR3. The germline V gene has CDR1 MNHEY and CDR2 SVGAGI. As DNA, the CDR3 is TGTGCCACCGGAGCAAAGAGTGATACTAGAGCTTTCTTT. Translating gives CATGAKSDTRAFF.

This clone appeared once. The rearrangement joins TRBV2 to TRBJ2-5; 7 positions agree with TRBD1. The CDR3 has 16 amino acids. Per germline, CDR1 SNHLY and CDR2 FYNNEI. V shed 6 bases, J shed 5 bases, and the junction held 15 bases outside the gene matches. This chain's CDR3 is CASRGALGGPGETQYF. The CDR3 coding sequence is TGTGCCAGCAGAGGCGCCCTAGGGGGCCCGGGCGAGACCCAGTACTTC.

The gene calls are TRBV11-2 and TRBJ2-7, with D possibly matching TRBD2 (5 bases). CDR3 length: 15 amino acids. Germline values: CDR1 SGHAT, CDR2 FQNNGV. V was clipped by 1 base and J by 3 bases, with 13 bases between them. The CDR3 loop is CASSLVTRSNYEQYF. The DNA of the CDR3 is TGTGCCAGCAGCTTAGTCACTAGATCTAACTACGAGCAGTACTTC.